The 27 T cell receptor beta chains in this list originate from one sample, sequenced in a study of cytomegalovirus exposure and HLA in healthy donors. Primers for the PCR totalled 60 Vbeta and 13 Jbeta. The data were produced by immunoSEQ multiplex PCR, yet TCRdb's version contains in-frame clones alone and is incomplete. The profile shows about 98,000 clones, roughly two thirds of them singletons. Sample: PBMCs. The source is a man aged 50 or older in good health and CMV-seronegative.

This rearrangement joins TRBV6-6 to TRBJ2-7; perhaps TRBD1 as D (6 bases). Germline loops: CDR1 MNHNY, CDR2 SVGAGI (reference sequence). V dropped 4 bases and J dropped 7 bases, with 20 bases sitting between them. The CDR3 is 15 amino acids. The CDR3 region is CASSSGDPLRGEQYF. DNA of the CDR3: TGTGCCAGCAGTTCAGGGGACCCCCTCCGAGGAGAGCAGTACTTC.

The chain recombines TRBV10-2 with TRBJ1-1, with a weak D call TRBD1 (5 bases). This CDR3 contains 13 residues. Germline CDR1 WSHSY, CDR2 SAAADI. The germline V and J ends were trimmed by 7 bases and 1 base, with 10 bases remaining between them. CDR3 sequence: CASNRQWNTEAFF. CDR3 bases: TGCGCCAGCAACAGACAGTGGAACACTGAAGCTTTCTTT.

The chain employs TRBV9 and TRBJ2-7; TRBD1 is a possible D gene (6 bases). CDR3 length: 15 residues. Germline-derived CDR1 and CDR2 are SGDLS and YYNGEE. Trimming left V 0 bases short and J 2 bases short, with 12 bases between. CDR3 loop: CASSVDGTRPYEQYF. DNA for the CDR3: TGTGCCAGCAGCGTAGACGGGACACGACCCTACGAGCAGTACTTC.

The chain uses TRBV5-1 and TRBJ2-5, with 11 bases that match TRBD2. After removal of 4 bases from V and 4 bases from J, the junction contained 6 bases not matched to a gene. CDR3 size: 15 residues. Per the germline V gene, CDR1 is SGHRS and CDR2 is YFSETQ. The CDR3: CASSTTSGSGETQYF. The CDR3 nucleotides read TGCGCCAGCAGCACTACTAGCGGGAGCGGAGAGACCCAGTACTTC.

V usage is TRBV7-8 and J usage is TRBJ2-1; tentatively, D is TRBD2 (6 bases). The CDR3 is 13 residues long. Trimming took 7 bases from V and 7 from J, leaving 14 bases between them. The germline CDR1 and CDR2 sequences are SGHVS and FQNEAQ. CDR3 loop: CASIRLRGNEQFF. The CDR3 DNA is TGTGCCAGCATCCGACTCCGGGGGAATGAGCAGTTCTTC. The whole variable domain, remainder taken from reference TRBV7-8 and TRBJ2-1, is GAGVSQSPRYKVAKRGQDVALRCDPISGHVSLFWYQQALGQGPEFLTYFQNEAQLDKSGLPSDRFFAERPEGSVSTLKIQRTQQEDSAVYLCASIRLRGNEQFFGPGTRLTVL.

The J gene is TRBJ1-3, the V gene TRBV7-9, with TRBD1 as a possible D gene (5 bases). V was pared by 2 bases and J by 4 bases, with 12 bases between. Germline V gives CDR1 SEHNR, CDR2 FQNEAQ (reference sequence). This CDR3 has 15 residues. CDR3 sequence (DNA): TGTGCCAGCAGCTTATCCGACAGCGGGGGAAACACCATATATTTT. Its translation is CASSLSDSGGNTIYF.

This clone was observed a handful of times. The CDR3: CASNPPGQAEKLFF. The CDR3 DNA reads as TGTGCCAGCAACCCCCCCGGTCAGGCTGAAAAACTGTTTTTT. J is TRBJ1-4 and V is TRBV5-6; unclear D gene. This CDR3 has 14 amino acids. Per germline, CDR1 SGHDT and CDR2 YYEEEE. The V gene lost 6 bases and the J gene lost 7 bases, with 16 bases spanning the gap.

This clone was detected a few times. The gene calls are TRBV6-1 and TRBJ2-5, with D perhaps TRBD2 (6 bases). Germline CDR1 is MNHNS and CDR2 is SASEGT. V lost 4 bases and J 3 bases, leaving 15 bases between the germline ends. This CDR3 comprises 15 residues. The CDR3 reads CASSGGYGGEETQYF. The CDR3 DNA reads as TGTGCCAGCAGTGGGGGATACGGCGGGGAAGAGACCCAGTACTTC.

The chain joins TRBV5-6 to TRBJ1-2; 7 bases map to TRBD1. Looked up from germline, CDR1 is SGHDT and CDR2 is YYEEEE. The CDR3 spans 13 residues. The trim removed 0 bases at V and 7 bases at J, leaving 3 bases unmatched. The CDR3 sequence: CASSLEGASGYTF. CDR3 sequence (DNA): TGTGCCAGCAGCTTGGAGGGGGCCAGTGGCTACACCTTC.

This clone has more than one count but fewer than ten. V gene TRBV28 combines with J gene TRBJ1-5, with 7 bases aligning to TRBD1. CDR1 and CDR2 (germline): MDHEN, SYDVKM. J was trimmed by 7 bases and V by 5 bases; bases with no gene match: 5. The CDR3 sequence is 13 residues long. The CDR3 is CASSTGAQQPQHF. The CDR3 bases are TGTGCCAGCAGTACAGGGGCCCAGCAGCCCCAGCATTTT.

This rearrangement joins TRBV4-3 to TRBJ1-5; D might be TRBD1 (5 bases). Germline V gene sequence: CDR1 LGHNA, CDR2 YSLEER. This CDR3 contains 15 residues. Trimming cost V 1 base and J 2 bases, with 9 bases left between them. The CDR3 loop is CASSQGGRGNQPQHF. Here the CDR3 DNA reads TGCGCCAGCAGCCAAGGTGGCAGGGGCAATCAGCCCCAGCATTTT.

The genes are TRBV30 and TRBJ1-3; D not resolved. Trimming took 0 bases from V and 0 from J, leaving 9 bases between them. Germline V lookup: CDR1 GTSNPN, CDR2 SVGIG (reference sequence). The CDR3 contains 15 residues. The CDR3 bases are TGTGCCTGGAGTGTTTCGGTTTACTCTGGAAACACCATATATTTT. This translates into CAWSVSVYSGNTIYF.

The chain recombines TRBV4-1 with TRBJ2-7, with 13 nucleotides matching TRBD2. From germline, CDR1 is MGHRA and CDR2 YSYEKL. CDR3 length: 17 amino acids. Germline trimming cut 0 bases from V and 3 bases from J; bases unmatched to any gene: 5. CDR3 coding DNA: TGCGCCAGCAGCCAAGAGGGGACTAGCGGGGCTATCTACGAGCAGTACTTC. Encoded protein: CASSQEGTSGAIYEQYF.

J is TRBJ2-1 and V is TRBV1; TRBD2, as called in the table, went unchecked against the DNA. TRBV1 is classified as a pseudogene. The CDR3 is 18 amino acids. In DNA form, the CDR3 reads TGCACCAGCAGCCAGGCAGATACCGGGACTAGCGGGCCCAATGAGCAGTTCTTC. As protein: CTSSQADTGTSGPNEQFF.

CDR3 loop: CASSFGDRGNTIYF. The DNA of the CDR3 is TGTGCCAGCAGCTTTGGGGACAGGGGAAACACCATATATTTT. The chain links TRBV7-9 to TRBJ1-3, with 8 bases lining up with TRBD1. CDR1 is SEHNR and CDR2 is FQNEAQ in the germline V gene (reference sequence). The CDR3 is made up of 14 amino acids. V lost 3 bases, J lost 4 bases, and 2 bases stayed unmatched. The whole variable domain, remainder taken from reference TRBV7-9 and TRBJ1-3, is DTGVSQNPRHKITKRGQNVTFRCDPISEHNRLYWYRQTLGQGPEFLTYFQNEAQLEKSRLLSDRFSAERPKGSFSTLEIQRTEQGDSAMYLCASSFGDRGNTIYFGEGSWLTVV.

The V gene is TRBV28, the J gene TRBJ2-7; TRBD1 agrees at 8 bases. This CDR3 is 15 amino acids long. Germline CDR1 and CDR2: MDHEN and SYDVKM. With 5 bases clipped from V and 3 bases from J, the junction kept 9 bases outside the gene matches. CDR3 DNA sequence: TGTGCCAGCAGTCCCCTCAGACAGGGGATCTACGAGCAGTACTTC. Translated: CASSPLRQGIYEQYF.

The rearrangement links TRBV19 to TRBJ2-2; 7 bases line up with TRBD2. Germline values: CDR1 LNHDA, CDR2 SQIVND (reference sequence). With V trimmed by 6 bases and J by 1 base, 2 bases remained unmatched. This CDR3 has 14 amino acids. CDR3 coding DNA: TGTGCCAGTAGCGGCGGGGGGAACACCGGGGAGCTGTTTTTT. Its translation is CASSGGGNTGELFF.

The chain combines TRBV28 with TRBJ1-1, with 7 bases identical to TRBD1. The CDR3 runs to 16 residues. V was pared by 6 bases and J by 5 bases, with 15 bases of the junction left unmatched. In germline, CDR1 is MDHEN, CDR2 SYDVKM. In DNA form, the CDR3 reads TGTGCCAGCAGACCCATTTGGACAGGTATCGCAACTGAAGCTTTCTTT. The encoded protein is CASRPIWTGIATEAFF.

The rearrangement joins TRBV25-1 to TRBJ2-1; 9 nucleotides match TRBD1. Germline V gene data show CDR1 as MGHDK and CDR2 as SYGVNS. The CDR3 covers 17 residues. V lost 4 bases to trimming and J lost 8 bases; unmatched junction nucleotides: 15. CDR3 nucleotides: TGTGCCAGCAGTGCAAAAAGGACAGGGGAAAGGTCCGATGAGCAGTTCTTC. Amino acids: CASSAKRTGERSDEQFF. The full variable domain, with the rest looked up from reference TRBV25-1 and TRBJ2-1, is EADIYQTPRYLVIGTGKKITLECSQTMGHDKMYWYQQDPGMELHLIHYSYGVNSTEKGDLSSESTVSRIRTEHFPLTLESARPSHTSQYLCASSAKRTGERSDEQFFGPGTRLTVL.

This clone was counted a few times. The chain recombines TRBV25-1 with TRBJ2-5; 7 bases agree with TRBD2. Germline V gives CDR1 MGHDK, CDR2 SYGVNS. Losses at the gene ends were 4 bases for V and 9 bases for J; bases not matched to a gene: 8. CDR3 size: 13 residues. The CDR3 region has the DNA TGTGCCAGCAGTGGAACCGGGACTACGGCCCAGTACTTC. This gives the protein CASSGTGTTAQYF.

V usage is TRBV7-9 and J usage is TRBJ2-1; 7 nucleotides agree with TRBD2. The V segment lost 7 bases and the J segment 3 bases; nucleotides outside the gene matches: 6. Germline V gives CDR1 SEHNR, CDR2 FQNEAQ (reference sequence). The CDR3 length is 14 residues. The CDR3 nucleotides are TGTGCCAGCACCCCCATAGCGGGCTACAATGAGCAGTTCTTC. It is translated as CASTPIAGYNEQFF.

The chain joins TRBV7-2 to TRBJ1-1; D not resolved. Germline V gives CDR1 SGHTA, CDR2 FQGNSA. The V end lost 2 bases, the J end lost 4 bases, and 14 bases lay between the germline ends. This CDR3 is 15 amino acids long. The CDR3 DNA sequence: TGTGCCAGCAGCTTATTCCTTCGTGGGAGCACTGAAGCTTTCTTT. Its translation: CASSLFLRGSTEAFF.

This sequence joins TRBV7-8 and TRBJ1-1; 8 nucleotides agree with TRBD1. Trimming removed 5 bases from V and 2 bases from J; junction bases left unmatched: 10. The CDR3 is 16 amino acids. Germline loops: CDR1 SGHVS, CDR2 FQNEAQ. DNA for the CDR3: TGTGCCAGCAGCCCTACCCGCAGGGGGCCCAACACTGAAGCTTTCTTT. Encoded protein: CASSPTRRGPNTEAFF.

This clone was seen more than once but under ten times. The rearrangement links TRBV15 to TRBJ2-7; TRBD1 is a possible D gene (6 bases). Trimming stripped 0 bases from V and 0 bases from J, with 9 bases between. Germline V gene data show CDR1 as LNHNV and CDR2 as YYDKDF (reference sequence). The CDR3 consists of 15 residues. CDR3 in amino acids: CATSREGGISYEQYF. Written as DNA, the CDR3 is TGTGCCACCAGCAGAGAAGGGGGTATCTCCTACGAGCAGTACTTC.

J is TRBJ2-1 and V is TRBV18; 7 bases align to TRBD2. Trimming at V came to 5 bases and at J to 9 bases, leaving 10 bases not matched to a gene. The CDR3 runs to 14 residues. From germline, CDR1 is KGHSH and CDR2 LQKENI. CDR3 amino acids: CASSTGLIRIEQFF. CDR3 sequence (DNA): TGTGCCAGCTCAACGGGACTAATAAGGATTGAGCAGTTCTTC.

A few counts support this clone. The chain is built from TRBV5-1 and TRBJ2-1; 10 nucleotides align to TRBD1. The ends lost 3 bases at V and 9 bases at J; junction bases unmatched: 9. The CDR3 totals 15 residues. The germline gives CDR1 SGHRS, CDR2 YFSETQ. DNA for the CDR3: TGCGCCAGCAGCTATTCGACAGGGGGCTTAATTGAGCAGTTCTTC. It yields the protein CASSYSTGGLIEQFF.

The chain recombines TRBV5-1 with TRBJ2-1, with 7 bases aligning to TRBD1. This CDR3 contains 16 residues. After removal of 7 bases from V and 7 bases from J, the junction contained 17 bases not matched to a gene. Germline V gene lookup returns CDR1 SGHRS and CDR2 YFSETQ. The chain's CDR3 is CASGENRGQFWNEQFF. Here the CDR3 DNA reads TGCGCCAGCGGTGAGAACAGGGGTCAGTTTTGGAATGAGCAGTTCTTC. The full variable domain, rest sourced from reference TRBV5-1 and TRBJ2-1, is KAGVTQTPRYLIKTRGQQVTLSCSPISGHRSVSWYQQTPGQGLQFLFEYFSETQRNKGNFPGRFSGRQFSNSRSEMNVSTLELGDSALYLCASGENRGQFWNEQFFGPGTRLTVL.